The 23 T cell receptor beta chains below come from one sample, sequenced in a study of cytomegalovirus exposure and HLA in healthy donors. PCR employed 60 Vbeta and 13 Jbeta primers. TCRdb's table, derived via immunoSEQ multiplex PCR, lists solely in-frame clones and lacks some. This sample's table reports more than 40,000 clones. Sample: PBMCs. The receptor set was obtained from a male donor in good health and CMV-seronegative.

The rearrangement joins TRBV4-2 to TRBJ1-1, with D tentatively TRBD1 (5 bases). CDR1 is LGHNA, CDR2 YNFKEQ, per germline. The ends were cut back, 4 bases at V and 2 bases at J, with 17 bases in the middle. This CDR3 is 16 amino acids long. In DNA form, the CDR3 reads TGTGCCAGCAGCCCCCCAGACGGACAAGCAAACACTGAAGCTTTCTTT. Protein sequence: CASSPPDGQANTEAFF.

The chain employs TRBV6-4 and TRBJ2-3, with D possibly matching TRBD2 (7 bases). The germline gives CDR1 MRHNA, CDR2 SNTAGT. The CDR3 is 14 residues long. The V and J ends lost 2 bases and 2 bases respectively, with 8 bases between them. The CDR3 nucleotides read TGTGCCAGCAGTGACGGGGGGGCCACAGATACGCAGTATTTT. As protein: CASSDGGATDTQYF.

The genes are TRBV4-2 and TRBJ2-1, with 8 positions matching TRBD1. Per the germline V gene, CDR1 is LGHNA and CDR2 is YNFKEQ. The CDR3 length is 15 residues. V lost 2 bases to trimming and J lost 8 bases; unmatched junction nucleotides: 8. Written as DNA, the CDR3 is TGTGCCAGCAGCCAACAGGACAGGGCGAACGATGAGCAGTTCTTC. Translating it yields CASSQQDRANDEQFF.

The chain links TRBV30 to TRBJ2-7; TRBD1 agrees at 9 bases. CDR1 is GTSNPN, CDR2 SVGIG, per germline (reference sequence). J gave up 0 bases and V 1 base, and 4 bases lay outside the gene matches. The CDR3 consists of 15 residues. The CDR3 DNA sequence: TGTGCCTGGAGTGCAGACAGGGGGAGCTCCTACGAGCAGTACTTC. Its translation is CAWSADRGSSYEQYF. Variable domain in full (rest from reference TRBV30 and TRBJ2-7): SQTIHQWPATLVQPVGSPLSLECTVEGTSNPNLYWYRQAAGRGLQLLFYSVGIGQISSEVPQNLSASRPQDRQFILSSKKLLLSDSGFYLCAWSADRGSSYEQYFGPGTRLTVT.

The gene calls are TRBV19 and TRBJ2-3; tentatively, D is TRBD2 (5 bases). This CDR3 has 14 amino acids. V lost 2 bases, J lost 1 base, and 7 bases lay in between. Germline V lookup: CDR1 LNHDA, CDR2 SQIVND (reference sequence). CDR3 bases: TGTGCCAGTAGTATAATCGGGGGCACAGATACGCAGTATTTT. Translated, it gives CASSIIGGTDTQYF.

The chain combines TRBV30 with TRBJ1-6; D might be TRBD1 (6 bases). Trimming pared 8 bases from V and 0 bases from J, leaving 17 bases between. The CDR3 sequence is 16 residues long. In germline, CDR1 is GTSNPN, CDR2 SVGIG (reference sequence). DNA for the CDR3: TGTGCCAGCAGACAGGACCAAAGCTCCTATAATTCACCCCTCCACTTT. Protein product: CASRQDQSSYNSPLHF.

The rearrangement joins TRBV18 to TRBJ1-1; D is possibly TRBD1 (5 bases). Germline V gives CDR1 KGHSH, CDR2 LQKENI. Trimming took off 3 bases at V and 2 bases at J, with 13 bases between the two ends. The CDR3 has 15 amino acids. Written as DNA, the CDR3 is TGTGCCAGCTCACCGCGGACCTGGGGCAACACTGAAGCTTTCTTT. Amino acid sequence: CASSPRTWGNTEAFF.

The chain employs TRBV30 and TRBJ2-7; 8 bases are shared with TRBD1. The length of the CDR3 is 14 residues. The germline gives CDR1 GTSNPN, CDR2 SVGIG (reference sequence). J gave up 0 bases and V 7 bases, and 8 bases lay outside the gene matches. CDR3 in DNA: TGTGCCTACACGAGGACAGGGAGCTCCTACGAGCAGTACTTC. It yields the protein CAYTRTGSSYEQYF.

The chain employs TRBV4-2 and TRBJ1-2, with 11 bases aligning to TRBD1. J was trimmed by 0 bases and V by 2 bases; bases with no gene match: 2. This CDR3 is 16 amino acids long. Germline V CDR1 and CDR2: LGHNA, YNFKEQ. The CDR3 spells CASSQLGQGANYGYTF. The CDR3 DNA reads TGTGCCAGCAGCCAACTGGGACAGGGGGCTAACTATGGCTACACCTTC.

Measured by frequency, this clone is medium-sized. The genes are TRBV6-5 and TRBJ2-1, with 7 positions matching TRBD2. V was clipped by 5 bases and J by 12 bases; unmatched bases: 10. CDR3 length equals 13 residues. CDR1 and CDR2 (germline): MNHEY, SVGAGI. The CDR3 nucleotides read TGTGCCAGCAGTAGCGGGGCCCTTAAGTGGCAGTTCTTC. Translated: CASSSGALKWQFF.

This clone is called medium-sized based on its frequency. J is TRBJ2-2 and V is TRBV6-1; 7 bases line up with TRBD1. After removal of 6 bases from V and 3 bases from J, the junction contained 4 bases not matched to a gene. Germline CDR1 and CDR2: MNHNS and SASEGT. The CDR3 runs to 14 residues. The CDR3 DNA follows: TGTGCCAGCAGGGCCGGGACAGACACCGGGGAGCTGTTTTTT. This translates into CASRAGTDTGELFF.

Worth noting for this clone: Mismatch with germline at one junction end may stem from a read error. Other DNA sequences in the same sample also yield this CDR3. This chain links TRBV5-6 with TRBJ1-6; D gene unclear. The CDR3 has 16 amino acids. Germline V gene sequence: CDR1 SGHDT, CDR2 YYEEEE. CDR3 sequence (DNA): TGTGCCAGCAGCTTGGCCAAGAGCTCCTATAATTCACCCCTCCACTTC. This gives the protein CASSLAKSSYNSPLHF.

The chain joins TRBV2 to TRBJ1-4; no clear D. V was trimmed by 4 bases and J by 7 bases, leaving 10 bases between them. This CDR3 has 13 amino acids. Germline CDR1 is SNHLY and CDR2 is FYNNEI. In nucleotides, the CDR3 is TGTGCCAGCAGTGGCCAGCGATTTGAAAAACTGTTTTTT. The encoded protein is CASSGQRFEKLFF.

This CDR3 is CASRGGTTEAFF. CDR3 DNA: TGTGCCAGCCGGGGAGGGACCACTGAAGCTTTCTTT. This rearrangement joins TRBV6-6 to TRBJ1-1; the D gene is possibly TRBD1 (5 bases). The CDR3 length is 12 residues. Germline V gene lookup returns CDR1 MNHNY and CDR2 SVGAGI (reference sequence). Trimming cost V 8 bases and J 4 bases, with 11 bases left between them.

The genes are TRBV6-4 and TRBJ2-2; 10 bases map to TRBD1. Trimming cost V 2 bases and J 3 bases; bases outside gene matches: 0. The CDR3 totals 15 residues. The germline V gene has CDR1 MRHNA and CDR2 SNTAGT. In DNA form, the CDR3 reads TGTGCCAGCAGTGACGGGACAGGGGACACCGGGGAGCTGTTTTTT. Encoded protein: CASSDGTGDTGELFF.

The V call is TRBV27, the J call TRBJ2-5; tentative D call: TRBD1 (6 bases). Trimming cost V 1 base and J 3 bases, with 9 bases left between them. The CDR3 totals 14 residues. Germline V gene lookup returns CDR1 MNHEY and CDR2 SMNVEV (reference sequence). CDR3 DNA: TGTGCCAGCAGTTTATGGGCAGGGGAAGAGACCCAGTACTTC. Amino acids: CASSLWAGEETQYF.

The V gene is TRBV15, the J gene TRBJ2-7; no firm D call. Germline V gene lookup returns CDR1 LNHNV and CDR2 YYDKDF (reference sequence). Trimming left V 5 bases short and J 1 base short, with 12 bases between. CDR3 size: 14 residues. CDR3 in DNA: TGTGCCACCAGCCCGGGTTCAGCATCCTACGAGCAGTACTTC. This gives the protein CATSPGSASYEQYF. The whole variable domain, remainder taken from reference TRBV15 and TRBJ2-7, is DAMVIQNPRYQVTQFGKPVTLSCSQTLNHNVMYWYQQKSSQAPKLLFHYYDKDFNNEADTPDNFQSRRPNTSFCFLDIRSPGLGDTAMYLCATSPGSASYEQYFGPGTRLTVT.

V is TRBV19 and J is TRBJ2-1; D perhaps matches TRBD1 (6 bases). V lost 4 bases and J 7 bases, leaving 14 bases between the germline ends. This CDR3 is built from 14 residues. CDR1 LNHDA and CDR2 SQIVND come from the germline V gene (reference sequence). The CDR3 DNA is TGTGCCAGTAGTACGACGGACAGATTAAATGAGCAGTTCTTC. Its translation is CASSTTDRLNEQFF.

DNA for the CDR3: TGCGCCAGCAGCTCCGCCTACGAGCAGTACTTC. Protein product: CASSSAYEQYF. The J gene is TRBJ2-7, the V gene TRBV5-1, with D unclear. Germline CDR1 reads SGHRS; CDR2 reads YFSETQ. Trimming took off 3 bases at V and 2 bases at J, with 3 bases between the two ends. The CDR3 totals 11 residues.

V is TRBV9 and J is TRBJ1-6; D gene unclear. CDR3 length: 15 residues. Trimming cost V 3 bases and J 7 bases, with 14 bases left between them. CDR1 SGDLS and CDR2 YYNGEE come from the germline V gene. CDR3 sequence (DNA): TGTGCCAGCAGCGGTGAGGCTCATTCGAATTCACCCCTCCACTTT. This sequence encodes CASSGEAHSNSPLHF.

The chain has TRBV29-1 and TRBJ2-1, with TRBD2 identical over 11 bases. Trimming at V came to 6 bases and at J to 9 bases, leaving 10 bases not matched to a gene. Germline loops: CDR1 SQVTM, CDR2 ANQGSEA. This CDR3 has 14 residues. CDR3 amino acids: CSVETSGGPGEQFF. As DNA, the CDR3 is TGCAGCGTGGAAACTAGCGGGGGACCCGGTGAGCAGTTCTTC.

Here the CDR3 DNA reads TGTGCCAGCAGCGTGGACAGGGGTTGGGAGCAGTACTTC. Amino acid sequence: CASSVDRGWEQYF. The chain links TRBV5-4 to TRBJ2-7; 9 bases agree with TRBD1. The CDR3 has 13 residues. Germline CDR1 SGHNT, CDR2 YYREEE (reference sequence). J was trimmed by 7 bases and V by 4 bases; bases with no gene match: 6.

The rearrangement uses TRBV7-3 and TRBJ1-2; 8 bases line up with TRBD1. The trim removed 5 bases at V and 2 bases at J, leaving 7 bases unmatched. CDR1 is SGHTA and CDR2 is FQGTGA in the germline V gene. CDR3 size: 15 residues. The CDR3 coding sequence is TGTGCCAGCAGCCCTGACAGGGGTGGAAACTATGGCTACACCTTC. Protein product: CASSPDRGGNYGYTF.